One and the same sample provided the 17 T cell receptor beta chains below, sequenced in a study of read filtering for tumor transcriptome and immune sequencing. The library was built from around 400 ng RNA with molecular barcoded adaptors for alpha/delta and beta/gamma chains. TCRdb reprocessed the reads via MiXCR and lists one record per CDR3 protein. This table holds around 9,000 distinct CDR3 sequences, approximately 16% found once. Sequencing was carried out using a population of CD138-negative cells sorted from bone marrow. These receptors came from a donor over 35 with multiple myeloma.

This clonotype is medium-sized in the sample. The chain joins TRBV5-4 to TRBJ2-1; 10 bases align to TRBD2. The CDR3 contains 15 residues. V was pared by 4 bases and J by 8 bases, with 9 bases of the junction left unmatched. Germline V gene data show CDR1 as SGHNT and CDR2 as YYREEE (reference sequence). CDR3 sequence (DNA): TGTGCCAGCAGCAAAAGCGGGGGGGCATTATATGAGCAGTTCTTC. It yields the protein CASSKSGGALYEQFF.

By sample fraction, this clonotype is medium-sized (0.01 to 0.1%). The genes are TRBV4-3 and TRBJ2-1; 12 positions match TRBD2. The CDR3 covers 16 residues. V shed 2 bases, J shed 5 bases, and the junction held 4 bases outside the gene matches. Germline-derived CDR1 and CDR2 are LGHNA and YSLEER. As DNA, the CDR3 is TGCGCCAGCAGCCAACAGGGGACTAGCGGGCACAATGAGCAGTTCTTC. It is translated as CASSQQGTSGHNEQFF.

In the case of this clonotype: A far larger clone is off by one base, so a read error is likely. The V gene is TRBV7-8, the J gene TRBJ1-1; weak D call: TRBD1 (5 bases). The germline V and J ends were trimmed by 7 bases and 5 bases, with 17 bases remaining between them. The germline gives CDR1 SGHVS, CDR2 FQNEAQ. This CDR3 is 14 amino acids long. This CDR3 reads CASTDVRAGTEAFF. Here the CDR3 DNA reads TGTGCCAGCACCGACGTCAGGGCGGGGACTGAAGCTTTCTTT.

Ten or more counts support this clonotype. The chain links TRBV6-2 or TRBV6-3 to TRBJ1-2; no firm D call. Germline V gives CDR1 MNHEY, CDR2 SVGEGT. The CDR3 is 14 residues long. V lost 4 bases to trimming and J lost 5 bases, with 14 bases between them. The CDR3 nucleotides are TGTGCCAGCAGTTCCGGCCGACTAAAGTATGGCTACACCTTC. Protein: CASSSGRLKYGYTF.

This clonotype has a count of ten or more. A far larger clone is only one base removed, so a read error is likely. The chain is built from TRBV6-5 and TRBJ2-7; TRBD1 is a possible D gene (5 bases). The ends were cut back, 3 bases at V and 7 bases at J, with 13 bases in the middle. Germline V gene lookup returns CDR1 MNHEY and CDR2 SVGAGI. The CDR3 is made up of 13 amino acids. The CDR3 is CASSYSGADEQYF. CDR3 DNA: TGTGCCAGCAGTTATAGTGGGGCCGATGAGCAGTACTTC.

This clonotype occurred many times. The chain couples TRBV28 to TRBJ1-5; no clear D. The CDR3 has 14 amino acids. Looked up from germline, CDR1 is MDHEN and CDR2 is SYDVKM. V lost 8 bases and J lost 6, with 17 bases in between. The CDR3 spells CASVRGSRSQPQHF. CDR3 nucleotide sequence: TGTGCCAGCGTCAGAGGCAGTAGGAGTCAGCCCCAGCATTTT.

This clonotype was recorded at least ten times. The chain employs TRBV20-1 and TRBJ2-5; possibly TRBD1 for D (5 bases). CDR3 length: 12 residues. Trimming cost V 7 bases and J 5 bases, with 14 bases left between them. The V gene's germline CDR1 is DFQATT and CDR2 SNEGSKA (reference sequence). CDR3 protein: CSVWGRAETQYF. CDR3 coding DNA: TGCAGTGTATGGGGCAGGGCCGAGACCCAGTACTTC.

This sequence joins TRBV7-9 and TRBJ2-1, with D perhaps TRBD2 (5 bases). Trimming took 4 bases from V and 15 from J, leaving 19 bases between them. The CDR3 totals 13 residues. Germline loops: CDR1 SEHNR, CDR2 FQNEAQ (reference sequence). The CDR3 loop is CASSSRGRPEMFF. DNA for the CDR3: TGTGCCAGCAGCTCCCGAGGGCGACCGGAGATGTTCTTC.

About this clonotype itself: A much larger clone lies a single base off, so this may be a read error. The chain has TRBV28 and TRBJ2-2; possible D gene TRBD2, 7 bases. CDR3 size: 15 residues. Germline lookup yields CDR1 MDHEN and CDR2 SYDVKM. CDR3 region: CASSLGGANTGELSF. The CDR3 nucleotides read TGTGCCAGCAGTTTAGGGGGGGCGAACACCGGGGAGCTGTCTTTT.

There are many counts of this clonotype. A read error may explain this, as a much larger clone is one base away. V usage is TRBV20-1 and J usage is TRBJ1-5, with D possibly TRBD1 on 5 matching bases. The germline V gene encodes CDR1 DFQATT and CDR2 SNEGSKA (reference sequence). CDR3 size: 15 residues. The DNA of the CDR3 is TGCGGTGCGAGTGCGGGGGGTAATAGCAATCAGCCCCAGCATTTT. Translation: CGASAGGNSNQPQHF.

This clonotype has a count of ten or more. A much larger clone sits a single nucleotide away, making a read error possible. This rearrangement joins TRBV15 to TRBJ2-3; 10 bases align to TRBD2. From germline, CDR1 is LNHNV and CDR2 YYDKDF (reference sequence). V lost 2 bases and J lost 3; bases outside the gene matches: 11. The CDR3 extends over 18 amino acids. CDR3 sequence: CATSRLIRSAGGTDTQYF. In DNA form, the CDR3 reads TGTGCCACCAGCAGACTTATCAGGTCAGCGGGGGGGACAGATACGCAGTATTTT.

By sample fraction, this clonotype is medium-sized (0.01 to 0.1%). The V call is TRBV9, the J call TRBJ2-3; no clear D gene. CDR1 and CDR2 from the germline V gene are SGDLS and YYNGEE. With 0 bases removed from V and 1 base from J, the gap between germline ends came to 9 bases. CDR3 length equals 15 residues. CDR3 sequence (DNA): TGTGCCAGCAGCGTAGGTGTCGTCGGCACAGATACGCAGTATTTT. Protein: CASSVGVVGTDTQYF. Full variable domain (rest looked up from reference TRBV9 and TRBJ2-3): DSGVTQTPKHLITATGQRVTLRCSPRSGDLSVYWYQQSLDQGLQFLIQYYNGEERAKGNILERFSAQQFPDLHSELNLSSLELGDSALYFCASSVGVVGTDTQYFGPGTRLTVL.

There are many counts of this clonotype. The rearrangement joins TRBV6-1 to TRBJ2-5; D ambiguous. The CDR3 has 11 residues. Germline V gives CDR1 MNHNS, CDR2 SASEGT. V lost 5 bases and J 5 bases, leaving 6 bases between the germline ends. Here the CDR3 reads CASSYGETQYF. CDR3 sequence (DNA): TGTGCCAGCAGTTACGGGGAGACCCAGTACTTC.

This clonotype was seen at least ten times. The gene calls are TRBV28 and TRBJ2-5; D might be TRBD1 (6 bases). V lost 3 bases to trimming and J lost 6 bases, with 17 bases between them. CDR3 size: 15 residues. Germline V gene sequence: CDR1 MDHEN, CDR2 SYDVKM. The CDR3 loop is CASSFSPGTTKTQYF. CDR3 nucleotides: TGTGCCAGCAGTTTCTCGCCCGGGACAACGAAGACCCAGTACTTC.

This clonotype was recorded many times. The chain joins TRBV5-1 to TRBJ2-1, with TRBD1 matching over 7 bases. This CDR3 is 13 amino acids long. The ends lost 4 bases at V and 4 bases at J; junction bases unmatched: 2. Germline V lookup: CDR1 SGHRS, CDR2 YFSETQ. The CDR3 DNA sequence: TGCGCCAGCAGCGGGACAGAATACAATGAGCAGTTCTTC. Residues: CASSGTEYNEQFF.

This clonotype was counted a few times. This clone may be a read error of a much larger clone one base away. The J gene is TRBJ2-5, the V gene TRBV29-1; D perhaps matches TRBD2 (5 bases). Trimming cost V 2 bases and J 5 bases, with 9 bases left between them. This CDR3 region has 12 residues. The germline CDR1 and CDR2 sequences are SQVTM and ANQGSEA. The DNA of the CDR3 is TGCAGCGTTGAAAGCCGGAGGGAGACCCAGTACTTC. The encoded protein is CSVESRRETQYF. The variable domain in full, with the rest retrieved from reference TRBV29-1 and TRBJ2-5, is SAVISQKPSRDICQRGTSLTIQCQVDSQVTMMFWYRQQPGQSLTLIATANQGSEATYESGFVIDKFPISRPNLTFSTLTVSNMSPEDSSIYLCSVESRRETQYFGPGTRLLVL.

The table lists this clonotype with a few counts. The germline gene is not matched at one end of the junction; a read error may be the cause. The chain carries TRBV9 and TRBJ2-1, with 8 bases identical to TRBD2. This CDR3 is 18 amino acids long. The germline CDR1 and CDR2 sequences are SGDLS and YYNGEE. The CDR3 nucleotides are TGTGACAGCAGCCCAACTAGCGGACTCTTTCTTTCCTTCAATGAGCAGCTCTTC. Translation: CDSSPTSGLFLSFNEQLF.